Each of the 14 T cell receptor beta chains below was sequenced from the same sample in a study of neurological immune-mediated disorders. TCRdb independently ran MiXCR on the 5' RACE reads; one entry per CDR3 protein. The profile shows some 26,000 distinct CDR3 sequences, about 6.2% of them singletons. Sequenced material: PBMCs. These TCRs come from a woman aged 50 to 60 in good health.

This clonotype was detected ten times or more. The chain combines TRBV7-7 with TRBJ2-5; 7 bases are a match to TRBD1. Germline V gene sequence: CDR1 SSHAT, CDR2 FNYEAQ (reference sequence). This CDR3 contains 13 residues. J gave up 5 bases and V 5 bases, and 5 bases lay outside the gene matches. The CDR3 spells CASSPGQLETQYF. The CDR3 coding sequence is TGTGCCAGCAGCCCGGGACAGTTGGAGACCCAGTACTTC.

This clonotype showed up many times. The chain has TRBV19 and TRBJ2-7; unclear D gene. CDR1 and CDR2 from the germline V gene are LNHDA and SQIVND (reference sequence). This CDR3 comprises 13 residues. Trimming left V 2 bases short and J 7 bases short, with 12 bases between. CDR3 region: CASSILPAGEQYF. The CDR3 DNA follows: TGTGCCAGTAGTATACTCCCCGCTGGGGAGCAGTACTTC.

The rearrangement uses TRBV5-6 and TRBJ2-7, with TRBD2 matching 10 bases. The length of the CDR3 is 17 residues. Trimming cost V 2 bases and J 2 bases; bases outside gene matches: 10. Germline-derived CDR1 and CDR2 are SGHDT and YYEEEE. The CDR3 DNA reads TGTGCCAGCAGCTTTGGGGCTAGCGGGGGACTCCCCTACGAGCAGTACTTC. The encoded protein is CASSFGASGGLPYEQYF.

In its sample, this clonotype was seen many times. The chain recombines TRBV9 with TRBJ2-1; tentatively, D is TRBD1 or TRBD2 (5 bases each). Trimming pared 0 bases from V and 6 bases from J, leaving 10 bases between. Germline V gene data show CDR1 as SGDLS and CDR2 as YYNGEE. This CDR3 is 14 amino acids long. The chain's CDR3 is CASSVATRGNEQFF. The CDR3 DNA is TGTGCCAGCAGCGTAGCTACTAGGGGCAATGAGCAGTTCTTC.

This chain joins TRBV20-1 and TRBJ2-2; D is uncertain. Trimming took 1 base from V and 4 from J, leaving 13 bases between them. The CDR3 sequence is 15 residues long. The germline gives CDR1 DFQATT, CDR2 SNEGSKA (reference sequence). The CDR3 loop reads CSARVLRSGTGELFF. The CDR3 DNA reads as TGCAGTGCTAGAGTGTTGCGCTCCGGCACCGGGGAGCTGTTTTTT.

This clonotype was detected ten times or more. This chain joins TRBV20-1 and TRBJ2-6; D not certain. The CDR3 length is 14 residues. Per the germline V gene, CDR1 is DFQATT and CDR2 is SNEGSKA (reference sequence). Trimming left V 1 base short and J 0 bases short, with 4 bases between. The CDR3 nucleotides read TGCAGTGCTAGAGTAACCTCTGGGGCCAACGTCCTGACTTTC. Translated: CSARVTSGANVLTF.

This clonotype came up many times. The chain joins TRBV29-1 to TRBJ1-1; no reliable D call. The germline V gene has CDR1 SQVTM and CDR2 ANQGSEA. The CDR3 consists of 13 residues. V was pared by 3 bases and J by 0 bases, with 8 bases between. The CDR3 spells CSVDRDMNTEAFF. The CDR3 DNA reads TGCAGCGTTGATCGGGATATGAACACTGAAGCTTTCTTT.

In this sample, this clonotype turned up many times. The rearrangement uses TRBV18 and TRBJ2-7, with TRBD1 identical over 8 bases. The germline CDR1 and CDR2 sequences are KGHSH and LQKENI. CDR3 length: 13 amino acids. V shed 6 bases, J shed 11 bases, and the junction held 12 bases outside the gene matches. The chain's CDR3 is CASSSDRARFEYF. As DNA, the CDR3 is TGTGCCAGCTCGTCGGACAGGGCACGATTCGAGTACTTC.

As to this clonotype: The DNA is omitted, as the CDR3 cannot be located on it reliably, and the CDR3 follows TCRdb's listing. V and J are TRBV7-3 and TRBJ1-1. The CDR3 spans 20 amino acids, including both terminal residues. Germline V gene data show CDR1 as SGHTA and CDR2 as FQGTGA. The CDR3 sequence is CASSFYICSAREGGNTEAFF.

This clonotype has a count of ten or more. The chain is built from TRBV12-3 or TRBV12-4 and TRBJ1-5, with no clear D. Trimming left V 2 bases short and J 4 bases short, with 6 bases between. This CDR3 region has 13 residues. The CDR3 bases are TGTGCCAGCAGTTTAACCACAAATCAGCCCCAGCATTTT. Its translation is CASSLTTNQPQHF.

This clonotype came up many times. This chain uses TRBV5-1 with TRBJ2-1, with 9 bases matching TRBD2. The junction had 4 bases not matched to a gene; V was cut back by 1 base and J by 8 bases. Germline V gives CDR1 SGHRS, CDR2 YFSETQ. CDR3 length equals 14 residues. In DNA, the CDR3 is TGCGCCAGCAGCTTGTCCCGACTAGCGGATGAGCAGTTCTTC. This sequence encodes CASSLSRLADEQFF. The full variable domain, in which reference TRBV5-1 and TRBJ2-1 provide the parts outside the CDR3, is KAGVTQTPRYLIKTRGQQVTLSCSPISGHRSVSWYQQTPGQGLQFLFEYFSETQRNKGNFPGRFSGRQFSNSRSEMNVSTLELGDSALYLCASSLSRLADEQFFGPGTRLTVL.

This clonotype has at least ten counts. The chain links TRBV6-5 to TRBJ2-1; 9 bases align to TRBD1. CDR1 MNHEY and CDR2 SVGAGI come from the germline V gene. This CDR3 spans 15 amino acids. The V gene end was trimmed by 7 bases and the J gene end by 4 bases; junction bases not matched to a gene: 8. The CDR3 sequence is CASTLAGTGYNEQFF. The CDR3 coding sequence is TGTGCCAGCACCTTGGCGGGGACAGGGTACAATGAGCAGTTCTTC.

This clonotype was detected many times. The chain carries TRBV20-1 and TRBJ1-5; TRBD1 might be the D (5 bases). Germline V gives CDR1 DFQATT, CDR2 SNEGSKA (reference sequence). The ends were cut back, 3 bases at V and 5 bases at J, with 14 bases in the middle. The CDR3 has 14 amino acids. The CDR3 sequence: CSARAGVKDQPQHF. In DNA, the CDR3 is TGCAGTGCTAGGGCGGGGGTTAAGGATCAGCCCCAGCATTTT.

At least ten counts were recorded for this clonotype. The chain employs TRBV20-1 and TRBJ1-4, with D maybe TRBD1 (5 bases). Germline CDR1 reads DFQATT; CDR2 reads SNEGSKA (reference sequence). Trimming stripped 1 base from V and 6 bases from J, with 12 bases between. The CDR3 consists of 14 residues. CDR3 in DNA: TGCAGTGCTAGAGTCGGGGGGTGGGATGAAAAACTGTTTTTT. Protein product: CSARVGGWDEKLFF.